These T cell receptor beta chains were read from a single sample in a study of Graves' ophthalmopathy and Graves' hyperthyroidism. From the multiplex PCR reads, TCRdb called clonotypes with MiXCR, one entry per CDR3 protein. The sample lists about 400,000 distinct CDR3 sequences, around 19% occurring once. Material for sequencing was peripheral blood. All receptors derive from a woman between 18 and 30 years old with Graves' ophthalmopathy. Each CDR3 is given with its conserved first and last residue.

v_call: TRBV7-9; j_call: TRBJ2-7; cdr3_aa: CASSPGGFSYEQYF
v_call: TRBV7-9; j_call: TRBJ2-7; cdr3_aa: CASSPRGPDEQYF
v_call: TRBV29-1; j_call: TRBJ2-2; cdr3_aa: CSVEGVLTGELFF
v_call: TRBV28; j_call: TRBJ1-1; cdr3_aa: CASAGGFIPNTEAFF
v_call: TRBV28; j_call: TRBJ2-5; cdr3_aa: CASQTGQETQYF
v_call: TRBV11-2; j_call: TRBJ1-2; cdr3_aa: CASSLVAVNREHYGYTF
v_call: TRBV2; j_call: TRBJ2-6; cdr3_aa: CASAREGLTANVLTF
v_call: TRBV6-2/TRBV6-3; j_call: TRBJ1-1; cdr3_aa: CASSPNLGRNTEAFF
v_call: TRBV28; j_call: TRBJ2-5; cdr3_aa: CASSQDLVGNGQETQYF
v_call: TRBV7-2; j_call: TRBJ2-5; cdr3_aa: CASSLSLAPNSYQETQYF
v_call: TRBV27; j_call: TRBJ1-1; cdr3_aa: CASSRDRGPTGTEAFF
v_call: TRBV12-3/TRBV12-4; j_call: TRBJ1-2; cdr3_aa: CASSFNLNYGYTF
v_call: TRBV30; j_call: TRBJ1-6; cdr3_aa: CAWTFPRDSNSPLHF
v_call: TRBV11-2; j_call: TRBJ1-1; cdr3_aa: CASSPLRSGTGDTEAFF
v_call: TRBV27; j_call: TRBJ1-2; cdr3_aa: CASGSATGNDGYTF
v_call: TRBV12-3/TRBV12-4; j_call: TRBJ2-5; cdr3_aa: CASSFRQGLLGETQYF
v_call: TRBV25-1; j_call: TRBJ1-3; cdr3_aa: CASRWSDSGNTIYF
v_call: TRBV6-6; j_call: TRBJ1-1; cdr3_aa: CASKRQGMEGYMNTEAFF
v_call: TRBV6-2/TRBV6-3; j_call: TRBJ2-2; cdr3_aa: CASSSHASGRWTGELFF
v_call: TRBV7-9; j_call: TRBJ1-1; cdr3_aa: CASSRQVRGNTEAFF
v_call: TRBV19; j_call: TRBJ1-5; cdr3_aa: CASSQTPGQGGSQPQHF
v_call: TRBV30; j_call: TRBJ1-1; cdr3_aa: CAWRGQVRTEAFF
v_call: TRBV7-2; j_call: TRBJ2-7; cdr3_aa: CASSHPGGEYEQYF
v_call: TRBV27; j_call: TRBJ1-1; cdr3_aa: CASAGGRGLMNTEAFF
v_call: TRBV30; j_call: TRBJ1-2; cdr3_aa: CAWSDRGLGSYGYTF
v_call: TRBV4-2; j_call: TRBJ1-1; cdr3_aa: CASSQPQGYTEAFF
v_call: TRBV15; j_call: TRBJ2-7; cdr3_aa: CATSRTAGDAYEQYF
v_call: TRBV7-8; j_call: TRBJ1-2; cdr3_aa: CASSLATLGTIYGYTF
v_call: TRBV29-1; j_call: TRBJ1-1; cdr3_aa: CSEEGTRGEAAFF
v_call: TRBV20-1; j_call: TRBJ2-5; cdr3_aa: CSARERGRVKETQYF
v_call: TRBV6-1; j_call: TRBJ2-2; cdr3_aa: CASTLLEGGDTGELFF
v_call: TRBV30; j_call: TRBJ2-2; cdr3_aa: CAWSVQGTGELFF
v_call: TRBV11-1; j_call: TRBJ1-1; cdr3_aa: CASSLTGKGTTEAFF
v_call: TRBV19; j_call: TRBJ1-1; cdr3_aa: CASSSRQGAPAEAFF
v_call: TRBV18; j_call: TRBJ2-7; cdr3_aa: CASSPLTLPQYF
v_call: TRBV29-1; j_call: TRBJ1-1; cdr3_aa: CSVVPDRVISLEAFF
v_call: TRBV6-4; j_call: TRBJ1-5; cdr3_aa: CASSDSRWQGGRQENSNQPQHF
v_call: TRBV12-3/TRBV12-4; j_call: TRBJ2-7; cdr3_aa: CASSQGGITYEQYF
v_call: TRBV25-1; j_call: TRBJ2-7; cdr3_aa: CASSEVAGGSYEQYF
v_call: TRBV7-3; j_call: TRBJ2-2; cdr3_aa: CASSLTPNPGELFF
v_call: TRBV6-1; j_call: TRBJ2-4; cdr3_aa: CASVGSAKDIQYF
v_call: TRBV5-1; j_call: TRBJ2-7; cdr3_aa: CASSWWDSGVNEQYF
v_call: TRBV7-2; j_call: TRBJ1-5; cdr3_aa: CASSKLYSNQPQHF
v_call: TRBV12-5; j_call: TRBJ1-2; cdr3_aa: CASGLDRGYGYTF
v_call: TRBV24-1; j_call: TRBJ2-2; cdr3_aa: CATSDGDPGELFF
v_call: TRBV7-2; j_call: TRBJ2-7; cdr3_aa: CASSRTGQVGYEQYF